This T cell receptor (beta chain) was found in a study of blood T cell repertoires in COVID-19. About the study: Whether acute or convalescent, the COVID-19 samples came from the United States, Italy and Spain.

The CDR3 extends over 14 amino acids. Germline CDR1 and CDR2: KGHSH and LQKENI. V shed 2 bases and J shed 14 bases, with 16 bases lying between them. Assay used: immunoSEQ multiplex PCR; TCRdb lists only in-frame clones, some missing. The sample has 300,000 to 450,000 clones, 80% to 90% seen once; the top ten hold 0.95% to 1.1%. This chain connects TRBV18 to TRBJ1-6, with D possibly being TRBD1 (6 bases). The source material was PBMCs or T cells enriched from blood (not recorded which). The origin of this receptor is a man younger than 35 who had recovered from COVID-19. Here the CDR3 reads CASSPVSEGGTLHF. The CDR3 DNA is TGTGCCAGCTCACCAGTGTCCGAAGGGGGAACCCTCCACTTT.